This entry lists 31 T cell receptor beta chains sequenced from one sample in a study of post-analysis software for immune sequencing data. Unique molecular identifiers tagged the TCR beta cDNA libraries. Via MiXCR, TCRdb re-called the PCR reads, giving one row per CDR3 protein. The table has fewer than 550,000 distinct CDR3 sequences, around a third seen once. General study findings and limits: The five TRBV segments detected at higher frequency in patients than in controls included TRBV5-6, TRBV5-1 and TRBV20-1.

No antigens are known for them. The sample consisted of blood. The receptor source for this set is a girl under 18 with multiple sclerosis.

This clonotype was observed a few times. The chain employs TRBV11-2 and TRBJ2-3; 9 positions match TRBD2. J lost 1 base, V lost 0 bases, and 5 bases had no gene match. Looked up from germline, CDR1 is SGHAT and CDR2 is FQNNGV. This CDR3 is built from 17 residues. CDR3 nucleotide sequence: TGTGCCAGCAGCTTAGATCGTTTAGCGGGGGGCACAGATACGCAGTATTTT. It translates to CASSLDRLAGGTDTQYF.

The chain couples TRBV6-5 to TRBJ2-3; TRBD1 or TRBD2 may be the D gene (5 bases each). The CDR3 sequence is 13 residues long. V gave up 6 bases and J gave up 1 base, with 8 bases separating them. CDR1 is MNHEY, CDR2 SVGAGI, per germline. Here the CDR3 reads CASRLGGTDTQYF. DNA for the CDR3: TGTGCCAGCAGGCTGGGGGGCACAGATACGCAGTATTTT.

CDR3 DNA: TGTGCCAGCAGTTATGGACAGGGGAACACTGAAGCTTTCTTT. It encodes CASSYGQGNTEAFF. This chain uses TRBV6-5 with TRBJ1-1; 8 bases are a match to TRBD1. Trimming at V came to 3 bases and at J to 1 base, leaving 1 base not matched to a gene. This CDR3 contains 14 residues. Per germline, CDR1 MNHEY and CDR2 SVGAGI.

This sequence joins TRBV7-9 and TRBJ1-6, with a possible D match to TRBD1 (5 bases). The CDR3 has 15 residues. V was cut by 5 bases and J by 9 bases, with 17 bases left in between. Per the germline V gene, CDR1 is SEHNR and CDR2 is FQNEAQ (reference sequence). CDR3 DNA sequence: TGTGCCAGCAGCCCCGGGACTCGGCCCTTTTCACCCCTCCACTTT. Encoded protein: CASSPGTRPFSPLHF.

J is TRBJ2-1 and V is TRBV3-1; D is unresolved. CDR1 and CDR2 (germline): LGHDT, YNNKEL (reference sequence). Deletions cut 1 base from V and 1 base from J, with 11 bases between. There are 16 residues in the CDR3. CDR3 coding DNA: TGTGCCAGCAGCCAAGTCTTAGCCAGATCCTACAATGAGCAGTTCTTC. It codes for CASSQVLARSYNEQFF.

This clonotype was picked up a small number of times. This rearrangement joins TRBV7-2 to TRBJ2-1; tentatively, D is TRBD1 (7 bases). The length of the CDR3 is 15 residues. Germline CDR1 and CDR2: SGHTA and FQGNSA. Deletions cut 5 bases from V and 4 bases from J, with 15 bases between. CDR3 protein: CASSPRPGGYNEQFF. CDR3 coding DNA: TGTGCCAGCAGCCCCCGCCCAGGGGGGTACAATGAGCAGTTCTTC.

As to this clonotype: A junction end diverges from the germline sequence, so it may reflect a read error. V is TRBV5-1 and J is TRBJ2-4; D might be TRBD1 (5 bases). Germline CDR1 and CDR2: SGHRS and YFSETQ. CDR3 length equals 12 residues. For the CDR3, the DNA is TGCGCCGGCAGCTTAGACAGTTTCATTCAGTACTTC. As protein: CAGSLDSFIQYF.

V and J are TRBV5-1 and TRBJ2-1, with D possibly being TRBD1 or TRBD2 (5 bases each). The CDR3 is 16 residues long. Looked up from germline, CDR1 is SGHRS and CDR2 is YFSETQ. The V gene lost 0 bases and the J gene lost 0 bases, with 10 bases spanning the gap. Here the CDR3 reads CASSLARDLSYNEQFF. The CDR3 DNA is TGCGCCAGCAGCTTGGCCAGGGACCTCTCCTACAATGAGCAGTTCTTC.

The rearrangement joins TRBV7-9 to TRBJ1-4; maybe TRBD1 (6 bases). The length of the CDR3 is 14 residues. V was pared by 6 bases and J by 7 bases, with 15 bases between. CDR1 is SEHNR, CDR2 FQNEAQ, per germline (reference sequence). The DNA for the CDR3 is TGTGCCAGCAGTCCCGGGACATCGGGTGAAAAACTGTTTTTT. Protein product: CASSPGTSGEKLFF.

This clonotype was counted between two and nine times. The chain has TRBV5-1 and TRBJ1-2, with TRBD1 matching over 9 bases. The germline V gene has CDR1 SGHRS and CDR2 YFSETQ. The CDR3 covers 15 residues. Trimming removed 5 bases from V and 8 bases from J; junction bases left unmatched: 13. CDR3 residues: CASRSTGGVQEGYTF. The CDR3 coding sequence is TGCGCCAGCAGGTCTACAGGGGGCGTCCAGGAGGGCTACACCTTC.

The J gene is TRBJ1-1, the V gene TRBV12-3 or TRBV12-4, with a tentative D call TRBD1 (6 bases). V was cut by 5 bases and J by 6 bases, with 19 bases left in between. The CDR3 sequence is 15 residues long. In nucleotides, the CDR3 is TGTGCCAGCAGTACCACCTTGGGGGGCCGGCCTGAAGCTTTCTTT. This sequence encodes CASSTTLGGRPEAFF.

V usage is TRBV6-2 or TRBV6-3 and J usage is TRBJ1-2; 9 bases match TRBD1. The length of the CDR3 is 14 residues. The V gene's germline CDR1 is MNHEY and CDR2 SVGEGT. J was trimmed by 7 bases and V by 7 bases; bases with no gene match: 10. The chain's CDR3 is CASTGQGIFAGYTF. DNA for the CDR3: TGTGCCAGCACAGGACAGGGGATTTTTGCTGGCTACACCTTC.

CDR3 nucleotide sequence: TGTGCCAGTAGTGGACAGGGGAAGGTCAATGAGCAGTTCTTC. It translates to CASSGQGKVNEQFF. The chain joins TRBV19 to TRBJ2-1; 9 positions agree with TRBD1. V gave up 5 bases and J gave up 6 bases; unmatched junction bases: 5. Germline V gene lookup returns CDR1 LNHDA and CDR2 SQIVND (reference sequence). The CDR3 runs 14 residues. The full variable domain, with the rest looked up from reference TRBV19 and TRBJ2-1, is DGGITQSPKYLFRKEGQNVTLSCEQNLNHDAMYWYRQDPGQGLRLIYYSQIVNDFQKGDIAEGYSVSREKKESFPLTVTSAQKNPTAFYLCASSGQGKVNEQFFGPGTRLTVL.

This clonotype showed up just a few times. The chain recombines TRBV27 with TRBJ2-7, with a weak D call TRBD1 (5 bases). V shed 4 bases and J shed 2 bases, with 12 bases lying between them. The CDR3 totals 14 residues. Germline CDR1 and CDR2: MNHEY and SMNVEV (reference sequence). The DNA of the CDR3 is TGTGCCAGCAGTTCACCCGACAGACCCTACGAGCAGTACTTC. Residues: CASSSPDRPYEQYF.

This rearrangement joins TRBV18 to TRBJ1-2; D might be TRBD1 (5 bases). Trimming removed 5 bases at V and 3 bases at J, with 16 bases between. This CDR3 has 15 amino acids. Germline CDR1 is KGHSH and CDR2 is LQKENI. CDR3 residues: CASSSDGAFDYGYTF. The DNA of the CDR3 is TGTGCCAGCTCATCAGACGGGGCATTTGACTATGGCTACACCTTC.

This clonotype was recorded a few times. The chain uses TRBV4-2 and TRBJ2-7; 7 bases fit TRBD2. In germline, CDR1 is LGHNA, CDR2 YNFKEQ. The CDR3 loop spans 16 amino acids. J was trimmed by 2 bases and V by 4 bases; bases with no gene match: 11. CDR3 loop: CASSPEAGLQTYEQYF. CDR3 bases: TGTGCCAGCAGCCCCGAGGCGGGACTACAAACCTACGAGCAGTACTTC.

V is TRBV20-1 and J is TRBJ2-4; D might be TRBD1 (5 bases). Trimming took 6 bases from V and 0 from J, leaving 9 bases between them. CDR1 and CDR2 (germline): DFQATT, SNEGSKA (reference sequence). This CDR3 spans 13 amino acids. The CDR3, as DNA: TGCAGTGCCAGGGCGGTAGCCAAAAACATTCAGTACTTC. Translated, it gives CSARAVAKNIQYF.

This clonotype was seen more than once but under ten times. The chain recombines TRBV25-1 with TRBJ1-4; D might be TRBD1 (5 bases). The CDR3 extends over 13 amino acids. Per germline, CDR1 MGHDK and CDR2 SYGVNS. Trimming left V 4 bases short and J 11 bases short, with 14 bases between. The CDR3 loop is CASSANRRGKLFF. In nucleotides, the CDR3 is TGTGCCAGCAGTGCCAACAGACGGGGCAAACTGTTTTTT.

This clonotype was counted between two and nine times. The chain is built from TRBV7-2 and TRBJ2-1; possibly TRBD1 for D (5 bases). The CDR3 covers 14 residues. V was cut by 1 base and J by 4 bases, with 8 bases left in between. The germline V gene has CDR1 SGHTA and CDR2 FQGNSA. In DNA, the CDR3 is TGTGCCAGCAGCTTAGTTGGGGCTTACAATGAGCAGTTCTTC. Its translation: CASSLVGAYNEQFF.

This clonotype has only a few counts. V and J are TRBV29-1 and TRBJ2-1; D is unresolved. Germline V lookup: CDR1 SQVTM, CDR2 ANQGSEA. V shed 4 bases and J shed 0 bases, with 10 bases lying between them. The CDR3 totals 14 residues. For the CDR3, the DNA is TGCAGCGTTGTTTCCGAAAGCTCCTACAATGAGCAGTTCTTC. Protein: CSVVSESSYNEQFF.

The chain links TRBV4-1 to TRBJ1-1, with TRBD1 as a possible D gene (6 bases). Germline V gene data show CDR1 as MGHRA and CDR2 as YSYEKL. The V end lost 4 bases, the J end lost 0 bases, and 15 bases lay between the germline ends. This CDR3 region has 16 residues. CDR3 nucleotide sequence: TGCGCCAGCAGCCTGGGGGGGGCCGGCATGAACACTGAAGCTTTCTTT. Its protein is CASSLGGAGMNTEAFF.

Regarding this clonotype: Without the conserved terminal phenylalanine or tryptophan, this CDR3 likely stems from a read error. This sequence joins TRBV20-1 and TRBJ2-7, with a tentative D call TRBD1 (5 bases). Germline loops: CDR1 DFQATT, CDR2 SNEGSKA (reference sequence). The CDR3 has 15 amino acids. The ends were cut back, 0 bases at V and 0 bases at J, with 12 bases in the middle. The CDR3 protein is CSARDQQGPSYEQYC. The CDR3 DNA follows: TGCAGTGCTAGAGACCAGCAGGGCCCCTCCTACGAGCAGTACTGC.

V usage is TRBV7-9 and J usage is TRBJ1-1; D is ambiguous. Germline values: CDR1 SEHNR, CDR2 FQNEAQ (reference sequence). This CDR3 spans 14 amino acids. V shed 5 bases and J shed 2 bases, with 12 bases lying between them. Here the CDR3 reads CASSHRRANTEAFF. The CDR3 bases are TGTGCCAGCAGCCACAGACGGGCTAACACTGAAGCTTTCTTT.

The chain recombines TRBV5-1 with TRBJ2-5; TRBD2 aligns across 15 bases. V dropped 3 bases and J dropped 1; count of bases not matched to a gene: 4. This CDR3 comprises 17 residues. Germline V CDR1 and CDR2: SGHRS, YFSETQ. The CDR3 DNA reads as TGCGCCAGCAGCTCGGGACTAGCGGGGGGTAGCCAAGAGACCCAGTACTTC. Translation: CASSSGLAGGSQETQYF.

J is TRBJ2-1 and V is TRBV27, with 7 bases matching TRBD2. CDR3 length: 16 amino acids. Trimming at V came to 5 bases and at J to 5 bases, leaving 12 bases not matched to a gene. CDR1 MNHEY and CDR2 SMNVEV come from the germline V gene (reference sequence). The CDR3 DNA is TGTGCCAGCAGTCCCCTCTTGCGGGGGAACAACAATGAGCAGTTCTTC. Encoded protein: CASSPLLRGNNNEQFF.

This clonotype was picked up a small number of times. The rearrangement links TRBV6-6 to TRBJ1-2, with TRBD1 matching over 7 bases. Germline CDR1 MNHNY, CDR2 SVGAGI (reference sequence). Trimming cost V 3 bases and J 3 bases; bases outside gene matches: 7. The CDR3 totals 15 residues. The CDR3 region has the DNA TGTGCCAGCAGTTATCTGGGAGGGGGCGACTATGGCTACACCTTC. It is translated as CASSYLGGGDYGYTF.

This clonotype was observed a few times. This rearrangement joins TRBV18 to TRBJ1-2; 9 nucleotides align to TRBD1. The germline CDR1 and CDR2 sequences are KGHSH and LQKENI. With V trimmed by 5 bases and J by 11 bases, 18 bases remained unmatched. The CDR3 covers 16 residues. The CDR3 DNA reads TGTGCCAGCTCAGCCCAACAGGGGGCCCGTGCAGGGGGTTACACCTTC. As protein: CASSAQQGARAGGYTF.

A word on this clonotype: An end of the junction does not agree with germline; a read error may underlie this. The genes are TRBV29-1 and TRBJ1-2; D may be TRBD1 (5 bases). CDR3 size: 13 residues. Germline V gene data show CDR1 as SQVTM and CDR2 as ANQGSEA. The CDR3 loop reads CSGGDQAAYGYIF. The CDR3 DNA is TGCAGCGGAGGGGATCAGGCAGCCTATGGCTACATCTTC.

This rearrangement joins TRBV5-1 to TRBJ2-3; TRBD1 matches 11 bases. This CDR3 region has 16 residues. CDR1 is SGHRS, CDR2 YFSETQ, per germline. J gave up 5 bases and V 0 bases, and 5 bases lay outside the gene matches. The CDR3 region has the DNA TGCGCCAGCAGCTTGGCCGGACAGGGGGCGGGAGATACGCAGTATTTT. It is translated as CASSLAGQGAGDTQYF.

The CDR3 nucleotides are TGTGCCAGCAGCCAAAATGACGGGGGCGGAGGGGGCTACACCTTC. Residues: CASSQNDGGGGGYTF. The V and J genes are TRBV28 and TRBJ1-2; the D gene is possibly TRBD1 (6 bases). The CDR3 covers 15 residues. Trimming removed 6 bases at V and 8 bases at J, with 22 bases between. CDR1 is MDHEN, CDR2 SYDVKM, per germline.

The table lists this clonotype with a count of one. The chain is built from TRBV6-6 and TRBJ1-2; D remains ambiguous. The germline gives CDR1 MNHNY, CDR2 SVGAGI (reference sequence). The V and J ends lost 5 bases and 3 bases respectively, with 16 bases between them. The CDR3 contains 15 residues. CDR3: CASSERAGKDYGYTF. The CDR3 DNA is TGTGCCAGCAGTGAGAGGGCGGGGAAGGACTATGGCTACACCTTC.